This TCR beta chain was observed in a study of blood T cell repertoires in COVID-19. In the authors' workflow: Estimation of nucleated cell counts relied on the amplification of reference gene primers. Here immunoSEQ multiplex PCR was the method, and the copy in TCRdb shows in-frame clones only, minus some. The DNA was the basis for D and trimming; V, J and clone size are from that table. There are 250,000 or so clones in the sample; over 75% occur only once, and roughly 2% lies in the top ten. Germline V lookup: CDR1 ENHRY, CDR2 SYGVKD. Unmatched junction bases numbered 6, after V lost 1 base and J lost 6 bases. CDR3 length: 15 amino acids.

Sequencing was carried out using peripheral blood. The sequence came from a man in his thirties or forties who had recovered from COVID-19. The chain carries TRBV10-3 and TRBJ2-1; 7 bases align to TRBD1. This CDR3 reads CAISELPSGGNEQFF. The CDR3 DNA reads as TGTGCCATCAGTGAGTTACCGTCAGGGGGCAATGAGCAGTTCTTC.